Presented here are 10 T cell receptor beta chains from one specimen sequenced in a study of cytomegalovirus exposure and HLA in healthy donors. 13 Jbeta primers and 60 Vbeta primers were used for the PCR. The repertoire was sequenced with immunoSEQ multiplex PCR; TCRdb's copy has only in-frame clones and lacks some. Of around 250,000 clones listed, about 86% were seen once; the top ten hold about 7.3%. The sample taken for sequencing was PBMCs. These receptors were taken from a woman in her fifties or sixties in good health and CMV-seropositive.

The chain recombines TRBV9 with TRBJ1-2, with D perhaps TRBD1 (5 bases). The V and J ends lost 2 bases and 8 bases respectively, with 13 bases between them. From germline, CDR1 is SGDLS and CDR2 YYNGEE. The CDR3 totals 13 residues. The CDR3 nucleotides read TGTGCCAGCAGCGTTACAGGCCCCTGGGGCTACACCTTC. Protein: CASSVTGPWGYTF.

V and J are TRBV5-6 and TRBJ2-5, with D maybe TRBD2 (5 bases). The germline V gene encodes CDR1 SGHDT and CDR2 YYEEEE. V gave up 3 bases and J gave up 1 base, with 13 bases separating them. The CDR3 is made up of 15 amino acids. This chain's CDR3 is CASSSLRVGQETQYF. CDR3 sequence (DNA): TGTGCCAGCAGCTCCCTGCGGGTAGGCCAAGAGACCCAGTACTTC.

This chain connects TRBV27 to TRBJ2-7; a possible D gene is TRBD1 (6 bases). Germline V lookup: CDR1 MNHEY, CDR2 SMNVEV (reference sequence). V lost 5 bases to trimming and J lost 0 bases, with 11 bases between them. The CDR3 consists of 14 residues. The CDR3 reads CASSPRDNSYEQYF. DNA of the CDR3: TGTGCCAGCAGTCCGAGGGACAACTCCTACGAGCAGTACTTC.

The genes are TRBV10-3 and TRBJ2-5; the match to TRBD2 covers 14 bases. CDR3 size: 17 residues. Germline values: CDR1 ENHRY, CDR2 SYGVKD. The J segment lost 4 bases and the V segment lost 0 bases, leaving 4 bases of the junction unmatched. CDR3 protein: CAISESTGTSGRETQYF. DNA for the CDR3: TGTGCCATCAGTGAGTCAACAGGGACTAGCGGGAGAGAGACCCAGTACTTC.

The chain is built from TRBV9 and TRBJ2-2; D gene ambiguous. The CDR3 length is 14 residues. The germline V gene encodes CDR1 SGDLS and CDR2 YYNGEE. V lost 0 bases and J 1 base, leaving 4 bases between the germline ends. The CDR3 protein is CASSVGRNTGELFF. CDR3 bases: TGTGCCAGCAGCGTAGGGAGGAACACCGGGGAGCTGTTTTTT. The entire variable domain, with the rest obtained from reference TRBV9 and TRBJ2-2, is as follows: DSGVTQTPKHLITATGQRVTLRCSPRSGDLSVYWYQQSLDQGLQFLIQYYNGEERAKGNILERFSAQQFPDLHSELNLSSLELGDSALYFCASSVGRNTGELFFGEGSRLTVL.

V gene TRBV10-3 combines with J gene TRBJ1-5, with D possibly being TRBD1 (5 bases). Germline lookup yields CDR1 ENHRY and CDR2 SYGVKD. V was trimmed by 8 bases and J by 7 bases, leaving 12 bases between them. The CDR3 is 12 amino acids. The DNA for the CDR3 is TGTGCCATCTCAAGTCCAGGGCAGCCCCAGCATTTT. Amino acid sequence: CAISSPGQPQHF.

This chain uses TRBV13 with TRBJ2-1; D is uncertain. Germline V gene lookup returns CDR1 PRHDT and CDR2 FYEKMQ (reference sequence). The CDR3 has 15 residues. Trimming cost V 1 base and J 0 bases, with 7 bases left between them. CDR3 region: CASSLDLSSYNEQFF. The CDR3 nucleotides are TGTGCCAGCAGCTTAGATCTGAGCTCCTACAATGAGCAGTTCTTC.

The chain carries TRBV4-1 and TRBJ2-5; maybe TRBD2 (5 bases). The end of the DNA aligns better with TRBJ2-7, so the J call may be wrong. The CDR3 has 16 residues. The germline V gene encodes CDR1 MGHRA and CDR2 YSYEKL. CDR3 loop: CASSQEGPSRPYEQYF. The DNA for the CDR3 is TGCGCCAGCAGCCAAGAAGGGCCTAGCAGACCCTACGAGCAGTACTTC.

V is TRBV10-1 and J is TRBJ2-1, with TRBD2 matching 11 bases. The V and J ends lost 5 bases and 4 bases, in that order; junction bases with no gene match: 4. The CDR3 is 15 residues long. CDR1 and CDR2 (germline): WNHNN, SYGVQD (reference sequence). CDR3 sequence (DNA): TGCGCCAGCAGTAATAGCGGGAGGGGGTACAATGAGCAGTTCTTC. Amino acids: CASSNSGRGYNEQFF.

V usage is TRBV5-1 and J usage is TRBJ2-5; D possibly corresponds to TRBD2 (6 bases). The V end was cut by 0 bases, the J end by 0 bases, with 9 bases between. Germline lookup yields CDR1 SGHRS and CDR2 YFSETQ. The CDR3 spans 15 residues. Written as DNA, the CDR3 is TGCGCCAGCAGCTTGGAACTAGCCAACCAAGAGACCCAGTACTTC. Its translation: CASSLELANQETQYF. Full variable domain (remainder filled in from reference TRBV5-1 and TRBJ2-5): KAGVTQTPRYLIKTRGQQVTLSCSPISGHRSVSWYQQTPGQGLQFLFEYFSETQRNKGNFPGRFSGRQFSNSRSEMNVSTLELGDSALYLCASSLELANQETQYFGPGTRLLVL.